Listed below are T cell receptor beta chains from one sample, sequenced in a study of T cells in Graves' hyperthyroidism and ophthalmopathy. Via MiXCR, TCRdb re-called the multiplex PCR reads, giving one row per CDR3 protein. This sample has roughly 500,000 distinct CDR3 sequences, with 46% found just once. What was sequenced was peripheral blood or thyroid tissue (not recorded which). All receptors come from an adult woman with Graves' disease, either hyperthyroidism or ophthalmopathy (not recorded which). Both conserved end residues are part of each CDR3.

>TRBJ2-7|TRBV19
CASSIGWTTSAYEQYF
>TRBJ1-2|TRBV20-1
CSARDPGPNTGDDGYTF
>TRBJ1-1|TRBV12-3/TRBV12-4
CASSWDIGGNTEAFF
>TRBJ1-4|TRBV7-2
CASSLDLGKEKLFF
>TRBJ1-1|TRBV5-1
CASSLYPSGQTEAFF
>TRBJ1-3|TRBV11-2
CASSHGTGIRNTIYF
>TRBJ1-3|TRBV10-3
CAISVGQDSGNTIYF
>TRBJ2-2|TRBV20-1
CSARPGLAGWTGELFF
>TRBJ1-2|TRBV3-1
CASSQTGGRYGYTF
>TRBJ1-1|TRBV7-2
CASSTSQTEAFF
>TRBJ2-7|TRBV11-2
CASSLDPGGEFYEQYF
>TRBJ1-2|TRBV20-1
CSALVGRGAYGYTF
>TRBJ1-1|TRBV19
CASTDRAGTEAFF
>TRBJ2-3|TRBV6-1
CASSVGSLSSTDTQYF
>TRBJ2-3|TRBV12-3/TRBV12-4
CASSLVTDSTDTQYF
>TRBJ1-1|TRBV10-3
CAIRRDRDYTEAFF
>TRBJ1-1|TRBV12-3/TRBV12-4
CASSLGIMNTEAFF
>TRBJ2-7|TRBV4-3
CASSQLREISYEQYF
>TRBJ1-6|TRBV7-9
CASSSHNSPLHF
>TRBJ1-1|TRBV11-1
CASSSDGGSFEAFF
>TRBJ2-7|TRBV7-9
CASSPMTGRRSYEQYF
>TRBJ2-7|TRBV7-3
CASRTSTVGLYEQYF
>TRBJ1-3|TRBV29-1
CSVEGDRGNTIYF
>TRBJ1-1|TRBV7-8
CASSLGPLGQGMDTEAFF
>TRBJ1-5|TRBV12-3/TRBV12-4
CASSLIEGQPQHF
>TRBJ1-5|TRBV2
CASSLGNTYQPQHF
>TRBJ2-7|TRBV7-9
CASSSGQPSSYEQYF
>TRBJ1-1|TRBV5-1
CASSLQGTPNTEAFF
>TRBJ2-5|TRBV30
CAWSVQGTQYF
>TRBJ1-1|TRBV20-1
CSASGGQDTEAFF
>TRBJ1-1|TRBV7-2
CASRLYGNTEAFF
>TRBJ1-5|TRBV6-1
CASRIQSQPQHF
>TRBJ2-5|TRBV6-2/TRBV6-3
CASSRTEYQETQYF
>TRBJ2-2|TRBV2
CASSFSSLRGTGELFF